These 27 T cell receptor beta chains share one sample of origin, sequenced in a study of early T cells in non-severe SARS-CoV-2 infection. TCRdb reanalysed the 5' RACE reads using MiXCR and keeps one entry per CDR3 protein. The data show approximately 66,000 distinct CDR3 sequences, 13% seen once. The sample comprised whole blood. Every receptor here comes from an adult who was a healthcare worker with PCR-confirmed SARS-CoV-2 infection or an uninfected control (not recorded which).

This clonotype was counted between two and nine times. This chain connects TRBV20-1 to TRBJ2-7; 9 positions match TRBD2. The V gene end was trimmed by 6 bases and the J gene end by 10 bases; junction bases not matched to a gene: 10. The CDR3 is 12 amino acids. CDR1 DFQATT and CDR2 SNEGSKA come from the germline V gene (reference sequence). The CDR3 sequence: CSAESGGSRQYF. The CDR3 region has the DNA TGCAGTGCCGAGAGCGGGGGGTCCCGTCAGTACTTC.

The chain is built from TRBV9 and TRBJ2-5; TRBD2 matches 10 bases. The V gene's germline CDR1 is SGDLS and CDR2 YYNGEE. The V segment lost 4 bases and the J segment 2 bases; nucleotides outside the gene matches: 5. The CDR3 contains 15 residues. The CDR3 loop is CASSSGLAAQETQYF. For the CDR3, the DNA is TGTGCCAGCAGCTCAGGACTAGCGGCGCAAGAGACCCAGTACTTC. Supplemented by reference TRBV9 and TRBJ2-5, the full variable domain reads DSGVTQTPKHLITATGQRVTLRCSPRSGDLSVYWYQQSLDQGLQFLIQYYNGEERAKGNILERFSAQQFPDLHSELNLSSLELGDSALYFCASSSGLAAQETQYFGPGTRLLVL.

This clonotype was seen more than once but under ten times. The J gene is TRBJ1-2, the V gene TRBV10-3; D call uncertain. CDR3 length: 17 residues. The germline V gene encodes CDR1 ENHRY and CDR2 SYGVKD. V lost 0 bases and J lost 8, with 22 bases in between. The CDR3 sequence is CAISESILVQSSGGYTF. In DNA, the CDR3 is TGTGCCATCAGTGAGTCCATACTCGTACAATCGAGTGGAGGCTACACCTTC.

This clonotype showed up just a few times. V gene TRBV5-1 combines with J gene TRBJ1-2, with 11 bases identical to TRBD1. Germline V lookup: CDR1 SGHRS, CDR2 YFSETQ. Losses at the gene ends were 4 bases for V and 6 bases for J; bases not matched to a gene: 2. The CDR3 totals 13 residues. The CDR3, as DNA: TGCGCCAGCAGCACGGGACAGGGGGATGGCTACACCTTC. It yields the protein CASSTGQGDGYTF.

The table lists this clonotype with many counts. The rearrangement uses TRBV6-1 and TRBJ1-6; a possible D gene is TRBD1 (5 bases). The CDR3 is made up of 11 amino acids. CDR1 is MNHNS, CDR2 SASEGT, per germline. Trimming cost V 11 bases and J 10 bases, with 12 bases left between them. This chain's CDR3 is CASQRGSPLHF. For the CDR3, the DNA is TGTGCCTCACAGCGGGGGTCACCCCTCCACTTT.

The rearrangement links TRBV11-2 to TRBJ2-1; D may be TRBD2 (7 bases). This CDR3 is 16 amino acids long. The germline V gene has CDR1 SGHAT and CDR2 FQNNGV. V was shortened by 5 bases and J by 1 base, with 15 bases between the two germline ends. CDR3 sequence reads: CASSPGRGLSYNEQFF. The CDR3 DNA sequence: TGTGCCAGCAGCCCGGGGCGGGGGCTGTCCTACAATGAGCAGTTCTTC.

This clonotype was found many times. The rearrangement links TRBV6-6 to TRBJ2-1, with D perhaps TRBD2 (6 bases). Trimming cost V 5 bases and J 4 bases, with 18 bases left between them. From germline, CDR1 is MNHNY and CDR2 SVGAGI (reference sequence). CDR3 length: 16 amino acids. DNA for the CDR3: TGTGCCAGCAGTAAGCAAGGAGGGGATCCTTACAATGAGCAGTTCTTC. Translated: CASSKQGGDPYNEQFF.

This clonotype was picked up many times. J is TRBJ1-1 and V is TRBV9; TRBD1 might be the D (5 bases). This CDR3 comprises 14 residues. V lost 0 bases and J lost 1, with 7 bases in between. The germline V gene encodes CDR1 SGDLS and CDR2 YYNGEE. In DNA, the CDR3 is TGTGCCAGCAGCGTAGTTCAGGGGAACACTGAAGCTTTCTTT. Amino acids: CASSVVQGNTEAFF. Filled out from reference TRBV9 and TRBJ1-1, the complete variable domain reads DSGVTQTPKHLITATGQRVTLRCSPRSGDLSVYWYQQSLDQGLQFLIQYYNGEERAKGNILERFSAQQFPDLHSELNLSSLELGDSALYFCASSVVQGNTEAFFGQGTRLTVV.

The table lists this clonotype with a few counts. The V call is TRBV18, the J call TRBJ1-6; 7 bases are a match to TRBD1. In germline, CDR1 is KGHSH, CDR2 LQKENI. J lost 5 bases, V lost 3 bases, and 7 bases had no gene match. This CDR3 has 16 residues. This chain's CDR3 is CASSPFGQANNSPLHF. As DNA, the CDR3 is TGTGCCAGCTCACCCTTCGGACAGGCAAATAATTCACCCCTCCACTTT.

Many counts were recorded for this clonotype. This chain joins TRBV20-1 and TRBJ2-3, with D perhaps matching TRBD2 (6 bases). Germline loops: CDR1 DFQATT, CDR2 SNEGSKA (reference sequence). The germline V and J ends were trimmed by 3 bases and 3 bases, with 16 bases remaining between them. The CDR3 length is 15 residues. DNA of the CDR3: TGCAGTGCTAGGGTAGCGGCAGACCCAACAGATACGCAGTATTTT. Amino acid sequence: CSARVAADPTDTQYF.

In its sample, this clonotype was seen many times. The chain recombines TRBV19 with TRBJ2-3; 10 bases align to TRBD2. V shed 5 bases, J shed 4 bases, and the junction held 9 bases outside the gene matches. The V gene's germline CDR1 is LNHDA and CDR2 SQIVND (reference sequence). The CDR3 loop spans 16 amino acids. CDR3 in amino acids: CASSVPSGGVADTQYF. CDR3 nucleotides: TGTGCCAGTAGTGTCCCAAGCGGGGGGGTCGCAGATACGCAGTATTTT.

This chain links TRBV24-1 with TRBJ1-1; D remains unclear. V dropped 3 bases and J dropped 4 bases, with 11 bases sitting between them. CDR3 length: 14 residues. Germline values: CDR1 KGHDR, CDR2 SFDVKD. The CDR3 bases are TGTGCCACCAGTGATCCCAACATGGGCACTGAAGCTTTCTTT. It codes for CATSDPNMGTEAFF.

The J gene is TRBJ2-6, the V gene TRBV2; no reliable D call. The CDR3 sequence is 14 residues long. Germline assignment: CDR1 SNHLY and CDR2 FYNNEI. Deletions cut 6 bases from V and 4 bases from J, with 10 bases between. The CDR3 region is CASRAGPGANVLTF. CDR3 in DNA: TGTGCCAGCAGAGCAGGTCCCGGGGCCAACGTCCTGACTTTC.

The V call is TRBV7-2, the J call TRBJ2-1; no reliable D call. Germline loops: CDR1 SGHTA, CDR2 FQGNSA. Trimming left V 4 bases short and J 10 bases short, with 8 bases between. This CDR3 is built from 11 residues. The CDR3 protein is CASSWGLEQFF. For the CDR3, the DNA is TGTGCCAGCAGCTGGGGTCTAGAGCAGTTCTTC.

V usage is TRBV9 and J usage is TRBJ2-2, with D perhaps TRBD1 (6 bases). Germline V gives CDR1 SGDLS, CDR2 YYNGEE. This CDR3 has 15 residues. The ends were cut back, 5 bases at V and 4 bases at J, with 15 bases in the middle. DNA of the CDR3: TGTGCCAGCAGAGCACAGGGAGTCGGCACCGGGGAGCTGTTTTTT. Translating gives CASRAQGVGTGELFF.

This clonotype was detected ten times or more. The J gene is TRBJ2-1, the V gene TRBV6-6, with D perhaps assigned TRBD1 or TRBD2 (5 bases each). The germline V gene has CDR1 MNHNY and CDR2 SVGAGI (reference sequence). The CDR3 covers 16 residues. V dropped 8 bases and J dropped 5 bases, with 22 bases sitting between them. This chain's CDR3 is CASHTSRGGTDNEQFF. In nucleotides, the CDR3 is TGTGCCAGCCACACCTCCCGGGGCGGAACCGACAATGAGCAGTTCTTC.

The chain carries TRBV13 and TRBJ1-1; D call uncertain. Trimming stripped 4 bases from V and 2 bases from J, with 8 bases between. In germline, CDR1 is PRHDT, CDR2 FYEKMQ (reference sequence). This CDR3 has 13 residues. The DNA for the CDR3 is TGTGCCAGCAGCTATTGGGGAAACACTGAAGCTTTCTTT. This gives the protein CASSYWGNTEAFF.

This clonotype occurred many times. V gene TRBV7-3 combines with J gene TRBJ2-2; the D gene is possibly TRBD1 (6 bases). The germline V and J ends were trimmed by 1 base and 7 bases, with 13 bases remaining between them. This CDR3 is 15 amino acids long. Germline assignment: CDR1 SGHTA and CDR2 FQGTGA. The CDR3 region has the DNA TGTGCCAGCAGCTTAAAGCCAGGGGTTATCGGGGAGCTGTTTTTT. Protein sequence: CASSLKPGVIGELFF.

This clonotype has at least ten counts. At one of its ends the junction is not consistent with the germline gene, which may arise from a read error. The chain carries TRBV4-1 and TRBJ1-2, with TRBD1 matching 8 bases. The CDR3 is 13 residues long. Germline V gene sequence: CDR1 MGHRA, CDR2 YSYEKL. The CDR3: CASSQGQGYGYTF. CDR3 bases: TGTGCCAGCAGCCAAGGACAGGGATATGGCTACACCTTC.

This clonotype was detected many times. The rearrangement joins TRBV18 to TRBJ1-5; D call uncertain. The V end was cut by 0 bases, the J end by 9 bases, with 12 bases between. Germline assignment: CDR1 KGHSH and CDR2 LQKENI. This CDR3 is 14 amino acids long. The CDR3 is CASSPPNSDGPQHF. DNA of the CDR3: TGTGCCAGCTCACCACCGAACTCCGATGGGCCCCAGCATTTT.

V is TRBV9 and J is TRBJ2-2; no clear D gene. Germline V gene sequence: CDR1 SGDLS, CDR2 YYNGEE. This CDR3 contains 14 residues. The ends were cut back, 0 bases at V and 4 bases at J, with 7 bases in the middle. Here the CDR3 reads CASSVGYATGELFF. The CDR3 DNA reads TGTGCCAGCAGCGTAGGGTATGCCACCGGGGAGCTGTTTTTT. Complete variable domain (other parts from reference TRBV9 and TRBJ2-2): DSGVTQTPKHLITATGQRVTLRCSPRSGDLSVYWYQQSLDQGLQFLIQYYNGEERAKGNILERFSAQQFPDLHSELNLSSLELGDSALYFCASSVGYATGELFFGEGSRLTVL.

This clonotype showed up just a few times. The chain employs TRBV11-3 and TRBJ1-1, with D tentatively TRBD1 (5 bases). Trimming removed 3 bases from V and 4 bases from J, with 15 bases in between. The germline V gene encodes CDR1 SGHNT and CDR2 YENEEA. The CDR3 length is 15 residues. CDR3 nucleotide sequence: TGTGCCAGCAGCTTGGGTGGCAGGGTAGCCACTGAAGCTTTCTTT. Translated: CASSLGGRVATEAFF.

The chain uses TRBV5-4 and TRBJ2-7; the D gene is possibly TRBD2 (5 bases). CDR1 and CDR2 (germline): SGHNT, YYREEE (reference sequence). This CDR3 comprises 14 residues. The V and J ends lost 0 bases and 8 bases respectively, with 15 bases between them. The CDR3 loop reads CASSLGGFGDQQYF. DNA of the CDR3: TGTGCCAGCAGCTTGGGAGGGTTCGGCGATCAGCAGTACTTC.

The chain recombines TRBV3-1 with TRBJ1-2; TRBD1 agrees at 7 bases. J gave up 4 bases and V 4 bases, and 12 bases lay outside the gene matches. The CDR3 extends over 16 amino acids. Germline CDR1 LGHDT, CDR2 YNNKEL (reference sequence). The CDR3 nucleotides are TGTGCCAGCAGCCCTTGGGGGGAAGGGACAGTCTATGGCTACACCTTC. This translates into CASSPWGEGTVYGYTF.

This clonotype came up many times. CDR3 amino acids: CSARGLAGESYNEQFF. The CDR3 region has the DNA TGCAGTGCTAGGGGACTAGCGGGAGAATCCTACAATGAGCAGTTCTTC. The V call is TRBV20-1, the J call TRBJ2-1; 14 bases match TRBD2. The germline CDR1 and CDR2 sequences are DFQATT and SNEGSKA (reference sequence). This CDR3 contains 16 residues. Trimming took 3 bases from V and 1 from J; bases not matched to a gene: 2.

At least ten counts were recorded for this clonotype. The chain carries TRBV25-1 and TRBJ2-2; maybe TRBD2 (6 bases). V lost 4 bases and J lost 7, with 10 bases in between. Per the germline V gene, CDR1 is MGHDK and CDR2 is SYGVNS. The CDR3 is made up of 13 amino acids. The CDR3 nucleotides are TGTGCCAGCAGTGGGACTACGGGCGGGGAGCTGTTTTTT. It yields the protein CASSGTTGGELFF.

This clonotype was found many times. The chain carries TRBV4-2 and TRBJ2-1, with D perhaps matching TRBD1 (7 bases). This CDR3 spans 14 amino acids. The germline V and J ends were trimmed by 4 bases and 7 bases, with 14 bases remaining between them. CDR1 and CDR2 from the germline V gene are LGHNA and YNFKEQ. CDR3 residues: CASSRRGVENEQFF. The CDR3 bases are TGTGCCAGCAGCCGCAGGGGGGTCGAGAATGAGCAGTTCTTC.